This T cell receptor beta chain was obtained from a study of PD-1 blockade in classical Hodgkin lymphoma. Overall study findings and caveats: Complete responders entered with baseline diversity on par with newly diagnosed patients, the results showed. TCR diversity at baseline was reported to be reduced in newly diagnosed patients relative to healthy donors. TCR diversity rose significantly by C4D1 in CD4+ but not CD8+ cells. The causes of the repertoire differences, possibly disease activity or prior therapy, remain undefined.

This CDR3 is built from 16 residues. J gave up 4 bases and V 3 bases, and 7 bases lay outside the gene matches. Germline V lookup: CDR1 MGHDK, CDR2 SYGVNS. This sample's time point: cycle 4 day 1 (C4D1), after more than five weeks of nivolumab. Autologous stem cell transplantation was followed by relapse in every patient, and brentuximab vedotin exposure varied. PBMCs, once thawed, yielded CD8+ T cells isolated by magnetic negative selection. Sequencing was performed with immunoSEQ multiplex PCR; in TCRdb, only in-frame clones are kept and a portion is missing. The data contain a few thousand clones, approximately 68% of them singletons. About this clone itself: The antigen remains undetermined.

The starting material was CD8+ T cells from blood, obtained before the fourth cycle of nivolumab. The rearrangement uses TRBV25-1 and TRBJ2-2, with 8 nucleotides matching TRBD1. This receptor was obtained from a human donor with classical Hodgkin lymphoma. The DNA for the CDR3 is TGTGCCAGCAGTGAGCCGGACAGGGTCGGCACCGGGGAGCTGTTTTTT. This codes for CASSEPDRVGTGELFF.